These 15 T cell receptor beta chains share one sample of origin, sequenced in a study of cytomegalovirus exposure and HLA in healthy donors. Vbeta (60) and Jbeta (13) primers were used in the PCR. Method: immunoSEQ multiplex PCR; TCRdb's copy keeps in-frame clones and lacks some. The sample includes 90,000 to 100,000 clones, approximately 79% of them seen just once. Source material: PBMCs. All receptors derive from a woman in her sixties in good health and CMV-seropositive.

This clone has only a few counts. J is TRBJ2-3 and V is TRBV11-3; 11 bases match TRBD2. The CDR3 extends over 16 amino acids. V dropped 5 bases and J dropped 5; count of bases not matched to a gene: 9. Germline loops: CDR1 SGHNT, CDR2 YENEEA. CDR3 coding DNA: TGTGCCAGCAGCCCCGGACTAGCGGGTAGCGGAGATACGCAGTATTTT. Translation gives CASSPGLAGSGDTQYF.

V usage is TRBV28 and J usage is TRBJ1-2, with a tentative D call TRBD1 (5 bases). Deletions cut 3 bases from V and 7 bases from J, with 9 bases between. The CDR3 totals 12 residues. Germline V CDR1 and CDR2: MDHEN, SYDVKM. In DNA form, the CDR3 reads TGTGCCAGCAGTTTCAGGGTTGGTGGCTACACCTTC. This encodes CASSFRVGGYTF.

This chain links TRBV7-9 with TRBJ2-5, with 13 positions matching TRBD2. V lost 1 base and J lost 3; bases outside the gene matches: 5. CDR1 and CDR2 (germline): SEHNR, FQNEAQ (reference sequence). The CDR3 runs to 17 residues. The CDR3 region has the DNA TGTGCCAGCAGCTTAGGGGGACTAGCGGGATACAAAGAGACCCAGTACTTC. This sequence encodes CASSLGGLAGYKETQYF.

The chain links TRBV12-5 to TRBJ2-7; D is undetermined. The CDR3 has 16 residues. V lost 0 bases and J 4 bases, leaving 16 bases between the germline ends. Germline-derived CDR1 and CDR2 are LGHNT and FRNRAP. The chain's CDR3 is CASGLVLGSAMYEQYF. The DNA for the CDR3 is TGTGCTAGTGGTTTGGTACTCGGGTCAGCAATGTACGAGCAGTACTTC.

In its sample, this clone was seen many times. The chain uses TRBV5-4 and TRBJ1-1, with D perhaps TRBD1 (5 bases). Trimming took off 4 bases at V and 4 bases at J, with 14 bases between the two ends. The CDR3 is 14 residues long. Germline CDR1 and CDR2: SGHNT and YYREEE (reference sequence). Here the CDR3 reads CASSGRGGATEAFF. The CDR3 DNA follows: TGTGCCAGCAGCGGGAGGGGCGGAGCCACTGAAGCTTTCTTT.

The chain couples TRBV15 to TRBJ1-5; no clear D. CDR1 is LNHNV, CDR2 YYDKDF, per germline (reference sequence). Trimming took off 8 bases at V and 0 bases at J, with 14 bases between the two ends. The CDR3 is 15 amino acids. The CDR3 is CATSTRTPSNQPQHF. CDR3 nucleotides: TGTGCCACCTCCACACGAACCCCTAGCAATCAGCCCCAGCATTTT.

The CDR3 nucleotides read TGCAGCGCCGCCCCTGGGGGGGTCGGCACTGAAGCTTTCTTT. It translates to CSAAPGGVGTEAFF. V is TRBV29-1 and J is TRBJ1-1; D perhaps matches TRBD1 (5 bases). This CDR3 spans 14 amino acids. Germline V gives CDR1 SQVTM, CDR2 ANQGSEA. The V gene lost 7 bases and the J gene lost 4 bases, with 19 bases spanning the gap.

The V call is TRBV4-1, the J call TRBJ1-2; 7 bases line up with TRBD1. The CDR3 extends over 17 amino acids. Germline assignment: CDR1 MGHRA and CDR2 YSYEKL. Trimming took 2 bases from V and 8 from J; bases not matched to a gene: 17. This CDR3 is CASSQLTQGTVSKGYTF. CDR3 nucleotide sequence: TGCGCCAGCAGCCAACTAACACAGGGGACTGTCTCGAAGGGCTACACCTTC.

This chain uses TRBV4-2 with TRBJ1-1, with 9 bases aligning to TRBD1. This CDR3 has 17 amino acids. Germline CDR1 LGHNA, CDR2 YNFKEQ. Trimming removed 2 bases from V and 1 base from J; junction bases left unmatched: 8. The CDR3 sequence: CASSQLTGGASNTEAFF. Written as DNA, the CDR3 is TGTGCCAGCAGCCAATTAACAGGGGGCGCCTCGAACACTGAAGCTTTCTTT.

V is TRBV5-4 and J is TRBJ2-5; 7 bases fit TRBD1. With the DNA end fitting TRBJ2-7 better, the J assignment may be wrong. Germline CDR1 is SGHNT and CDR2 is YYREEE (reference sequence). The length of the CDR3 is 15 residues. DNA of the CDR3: TGTGCCAGCAGCACGACAGGGCACGACTCCTACGAGCAGTACTTC. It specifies CASSTTGHDSYEQYF.

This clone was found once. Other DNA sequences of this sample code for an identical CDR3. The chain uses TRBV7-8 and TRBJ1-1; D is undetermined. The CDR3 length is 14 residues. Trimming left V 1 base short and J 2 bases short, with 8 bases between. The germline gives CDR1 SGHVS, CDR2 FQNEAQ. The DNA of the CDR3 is TGTGCCAGCAGCTTAGTTGCCGGTAACACTGAAGCTTTCTTT. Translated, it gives CASSLVAGNTEAFF.

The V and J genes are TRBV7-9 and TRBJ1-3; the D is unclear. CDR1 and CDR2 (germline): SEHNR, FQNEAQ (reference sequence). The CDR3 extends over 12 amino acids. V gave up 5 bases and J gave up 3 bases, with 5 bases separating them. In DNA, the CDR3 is TGTGCCAGCAGCACAGATGGAAACACCATATATTTT. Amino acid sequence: CASSTDGNTIYF.

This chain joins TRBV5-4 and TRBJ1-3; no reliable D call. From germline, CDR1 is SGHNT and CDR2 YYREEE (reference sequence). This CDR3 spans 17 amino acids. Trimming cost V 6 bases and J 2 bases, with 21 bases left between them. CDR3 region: CASTNKRTSRAGNTIYF. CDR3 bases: TGTGCCAGCACAAACAAACGAACATCGCGGGCTGGAAACACCATATATTTT.

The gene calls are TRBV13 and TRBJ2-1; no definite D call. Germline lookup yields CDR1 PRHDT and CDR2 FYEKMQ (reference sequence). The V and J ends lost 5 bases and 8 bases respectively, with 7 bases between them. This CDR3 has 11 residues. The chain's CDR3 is CASSLLHEQFF. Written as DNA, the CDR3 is TGTGCCAGCAGCCTCCTACATGAGCAGTTCTTC.

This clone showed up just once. CDR3 sequence reads: CASSPTPWGRGETQYF. For the CDR3, the DNA is TGTGCCAGCAGTCCGACCCCCTGGGGTAGGGGAGAGACCCAGTACTTC. The chain has TRBV28 and TRBJ2-5, with D maybe TRBD1 (5 bases). Germline V gene data show CDR1 as MDHEN and CDR2 as SYDVKM. The CDR3 covers 16 residues. V lost 5 bases to trimming and J lost 4 bases, with 20 bases between them.